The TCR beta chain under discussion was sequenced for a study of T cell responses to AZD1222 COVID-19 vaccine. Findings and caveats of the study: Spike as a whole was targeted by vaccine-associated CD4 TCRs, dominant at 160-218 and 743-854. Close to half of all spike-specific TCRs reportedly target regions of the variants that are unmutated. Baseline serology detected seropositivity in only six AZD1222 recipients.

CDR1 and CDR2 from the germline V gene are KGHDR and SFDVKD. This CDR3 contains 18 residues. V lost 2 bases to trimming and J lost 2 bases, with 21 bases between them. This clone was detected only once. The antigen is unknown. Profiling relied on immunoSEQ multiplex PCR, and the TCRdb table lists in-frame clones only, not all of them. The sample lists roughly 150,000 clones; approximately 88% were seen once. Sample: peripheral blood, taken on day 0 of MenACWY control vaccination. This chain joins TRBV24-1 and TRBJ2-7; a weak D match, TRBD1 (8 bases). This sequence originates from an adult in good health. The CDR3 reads CATSDCNMNRGGTYEQYF. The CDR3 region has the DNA TGTGCCACCAGTGATTGTAATATGAACAGGGGGGGCACCTACGAGCAGTACTTC.